This T cell receptor (beta chain) is drawn from a study of blood T cell repertoires in COVID-19. Assay: immunoSEQ multiplex PCR; the TCRdb copy retains only in-frame clones and omits some. The sample records more than 90,000 clones, around 85% being singletons. The TCR sequence derives from a woman between 65 and 79 years old with active or convalescent COVID-19. The sample consisted of peripheral blood.

The CDR3 loop is CAWSRPGGGKREQFF. In DNA form, the CDR3 reads TGTGCCTGGAGCCGTCCGGGAGGGGGGAAACGTGAGCAGTTCTTC. The chain recombines TRBV30 with TRBJ2-1; the match to TRBD2 covers 8 bases. The CDR3 consists of 15 residues. V trimming: 3 bases; J trimming: 9 bases; junction bases outside the gene matches: 13. Germline-derived CDR1 and CDR2 are GTSNPN and SVGIG (reference sequence).